The sequence of this T cell receptor (beta chain) was determined in a study of tumor T cells in aggressive B-cell lymphoma. In this sample, this clone turned up once. Method: immunoSEQ multiplex PCR; TCRdb's copy keeps in-frame clones and lacks some. The table records more than 3,500 clones, 91% of them present only once. This CDR3 has 13 amino acids. From germline, CDR1 is PRHDT and CDR2 FYEKMQ (reference sequence). The V gene end was trimmed by 8 bases and the J gene end by 7 bases; junction bases not matched to a gene: 7. The clonotype was recovered from an adult with diffuse large B cell lymphoma. The specimen was tumor tissue. This sequence joins TRBV13 and TRBJ2-1; 8 bases line up with TRBD2. The DNA for the CDR3 is TGTGCCAGCCTCGGGACTAGGGGAAATGAGCAGTTCTTC. Protein: CASLGTRGNEQFF.